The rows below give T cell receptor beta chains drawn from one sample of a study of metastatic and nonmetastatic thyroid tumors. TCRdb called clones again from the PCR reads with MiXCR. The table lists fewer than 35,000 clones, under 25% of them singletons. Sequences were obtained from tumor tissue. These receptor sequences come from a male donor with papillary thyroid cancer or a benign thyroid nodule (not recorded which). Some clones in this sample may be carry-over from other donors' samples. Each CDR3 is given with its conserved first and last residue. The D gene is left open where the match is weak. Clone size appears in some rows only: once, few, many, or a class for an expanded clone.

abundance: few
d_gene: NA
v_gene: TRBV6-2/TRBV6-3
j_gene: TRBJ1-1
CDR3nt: TGTGCCACCCTGACAGGCGGCAACACTGAATCTTTCTTT
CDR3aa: CATLTGGNTESFF

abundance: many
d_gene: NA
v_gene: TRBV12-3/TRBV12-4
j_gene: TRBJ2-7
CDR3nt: TGTGCCAGCAGTTTAAGGGGGAGGGCCCCCTACGAGCAGTACTTC
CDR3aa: CASSLRGRAPYEQYF

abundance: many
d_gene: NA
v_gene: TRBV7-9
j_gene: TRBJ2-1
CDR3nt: TGTGCCAGCAGCTTGGACCCCATGGCCTACAATGAGCAGTTCTTC
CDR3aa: CASSLDPMAYNEQFF

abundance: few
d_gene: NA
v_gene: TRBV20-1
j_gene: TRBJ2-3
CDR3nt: TGCAGTGCTGTCCCGGGGGCGCGGAACACAGATACGCAGTATTTT
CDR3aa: CSAVPGARNTDTQYF

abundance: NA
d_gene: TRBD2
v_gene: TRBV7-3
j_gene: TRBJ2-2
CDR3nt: TGTGCCAGCAGCTATCGCGGGGGTAACACCGGGGAGCTGTTTTTT
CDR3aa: CASSYRGGNTGELFF

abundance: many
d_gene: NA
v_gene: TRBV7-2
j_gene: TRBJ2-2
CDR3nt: TGTGCCAGCAGCTTGGAGTTCGCGAACACCGGGGAGCTGTTTTTT
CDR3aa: CASSLEFANTGELFF

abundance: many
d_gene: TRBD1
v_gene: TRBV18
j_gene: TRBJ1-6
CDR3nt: TGTGCCAGCTCACCCCAGGGGGATTCACCCCTCCACTTT
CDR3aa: CASSPQGDSPLHF

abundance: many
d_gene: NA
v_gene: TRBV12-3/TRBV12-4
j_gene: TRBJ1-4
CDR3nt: TGTGCCAGCAGCCTGACAGAGAGTTATGAAAAACTGTTTTTT
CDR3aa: CASSLTESYEKLFF

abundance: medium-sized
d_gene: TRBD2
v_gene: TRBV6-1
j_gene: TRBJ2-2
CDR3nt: TGTGCCAGCAGTGAAGCTAATAGCGGGAGGACCGGGGAGCTGTTTTTT
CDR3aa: CASSEANSGRTGELFF

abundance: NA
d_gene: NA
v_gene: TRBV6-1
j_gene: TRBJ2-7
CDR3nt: TGTGCCAGCAGTAGCCGGTTTGGTACCTACGAGCAGTACTTC
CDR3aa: CASSSRFGTYEQYF

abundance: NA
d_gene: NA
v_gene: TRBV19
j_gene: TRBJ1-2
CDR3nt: TGTGCCAGTAGTATAGATTATTCCGGGACCAGTGGGGGCTACACCTTC
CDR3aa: CASSIDYSGTSGGYTF

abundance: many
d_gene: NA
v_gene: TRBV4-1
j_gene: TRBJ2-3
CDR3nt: TGCGCCAGCAGTCGGTTGGCAGCGAGCACAGATACGCAGTATTTT
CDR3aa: CASSRLAASTDTQYF

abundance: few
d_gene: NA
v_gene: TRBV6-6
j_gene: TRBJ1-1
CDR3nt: TGTGCCAGCAGTTACTCGACTCAGAACACTGAAGCTTTCTTT
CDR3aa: CASSYSTQNTEAFF

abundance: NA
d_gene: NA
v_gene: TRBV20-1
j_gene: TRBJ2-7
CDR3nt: TGCAGTGCTAGAGAACGGCTAGCGCACCCCTACGAGCAGTACTTC
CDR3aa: CSARERLAHPYEQYF

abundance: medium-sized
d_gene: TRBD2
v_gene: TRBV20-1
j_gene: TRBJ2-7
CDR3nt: TGCAGTGCAACCGGGACTAGCTACGAGCAGTACTTC
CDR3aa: CSATGTSYEQYF

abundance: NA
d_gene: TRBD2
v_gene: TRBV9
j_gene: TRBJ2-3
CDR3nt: TGTGCCAGCACCCGGTTCGACGGGACTAGCGGGAGGGATACGCAGTATTTT
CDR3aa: CASTRFDGTSGRDTQYF

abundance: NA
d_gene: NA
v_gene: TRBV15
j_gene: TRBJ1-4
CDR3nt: TGTGCCACCAGCAGAGACAGTCGTAGTAATGAAAAACTGTTTTTT
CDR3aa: CATSRDSRSNEKLFF

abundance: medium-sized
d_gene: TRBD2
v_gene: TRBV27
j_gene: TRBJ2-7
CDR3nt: TGTGCCAGCAGTTTAGGAGTCGGGAGGGCGAACAGCTCCTACGAGCAGTACTTC
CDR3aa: CASSLGVGRANSSYEQYF

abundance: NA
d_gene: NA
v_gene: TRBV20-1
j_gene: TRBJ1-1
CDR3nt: TGCAGTGCTATTGACTTAACTGAAGCTTTCTTT
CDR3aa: CSAIDLTEAFF

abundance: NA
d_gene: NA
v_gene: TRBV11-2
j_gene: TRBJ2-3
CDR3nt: TGTGCCAGCAGCTTAGCTAGGTCCACAGATACGCAGTATTTT
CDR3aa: CASSLARSTDTQYF

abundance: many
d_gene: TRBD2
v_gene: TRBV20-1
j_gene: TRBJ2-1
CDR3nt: TGCAGTGCCGGAGAGCCAGCGGGAGTGTACAATGAGCAGTTCTTC
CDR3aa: CSAGEPAGVYNEQFF

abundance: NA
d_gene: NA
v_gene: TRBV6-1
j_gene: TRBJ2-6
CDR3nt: TGTGCCAGCAGTGCGACTGGGGCCAACGTCCTGACTTTC
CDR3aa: CASSATGANVLTF

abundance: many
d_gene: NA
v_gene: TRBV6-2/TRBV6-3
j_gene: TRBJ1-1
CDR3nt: TGTGCCAGCAAATCTCGACTAGAAAGTGCTGAAGCTTTCTTT
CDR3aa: CASKSRLESAEAFF

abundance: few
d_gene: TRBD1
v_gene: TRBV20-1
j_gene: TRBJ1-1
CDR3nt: TGCAGTGCTAGACCTCCTGGACAGGGTGTTACCGTGAGTGCTTTCTTT
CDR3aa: CSARPPGQGVTVSAFF

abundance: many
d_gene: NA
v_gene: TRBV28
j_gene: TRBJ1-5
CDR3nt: TGTGCCAGCAGTTTATTGGGGGTCCAGCCCCAGCATTTT
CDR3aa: CASSLLGVQPQHF

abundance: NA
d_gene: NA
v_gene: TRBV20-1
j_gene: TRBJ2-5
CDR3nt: TGCAGTGCTAGGCCGGGGCTAGTAGGACAAGAGACCCAGTACTTC
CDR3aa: CSARPGLVGQETQYF

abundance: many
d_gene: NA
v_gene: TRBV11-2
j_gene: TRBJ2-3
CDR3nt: TGTGCCAGCAGCATTAGAACTAGTCAGACAGATACGCAGTATTTT
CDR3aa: CASSIRTSQTDTQYF

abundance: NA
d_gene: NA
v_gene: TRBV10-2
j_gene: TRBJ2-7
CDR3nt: TGCGCCAGCAGTGAGTCGATGGGGATCGAGCAGTACTTC
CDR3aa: CASSESMGIEQYF

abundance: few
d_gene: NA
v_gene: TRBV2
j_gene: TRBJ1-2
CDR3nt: TGTGCCAGCATGGCGACAGCGGGGTATGGCTACACCTTC
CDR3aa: CASMATAGYGYTF

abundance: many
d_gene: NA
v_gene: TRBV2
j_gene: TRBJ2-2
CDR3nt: TGTGCCAGCAGTGAAGCGCTTAGTTCTGTATCGGGGGAGCTGTTTTTT
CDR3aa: CASSEALSSVSGELFF

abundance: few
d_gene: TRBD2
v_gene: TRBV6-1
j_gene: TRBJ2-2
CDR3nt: TGTGCCAGCAGACTAGCGGAGATCACCGGGGAGCTGTTTTTT
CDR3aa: CASRLAEITGELFF

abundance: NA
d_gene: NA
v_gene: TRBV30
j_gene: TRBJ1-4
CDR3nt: TGTGCCTGGCGGGCCTATCCTCCGAGGGCTAATGAAAAACTGTTTTTT
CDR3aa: CAWRAYPPRANEKLFF

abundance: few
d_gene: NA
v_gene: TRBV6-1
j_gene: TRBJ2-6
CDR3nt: TGTGCCATCCTACCCTTTCCCGGATCCTCTGGGGCCAACGTCCTGACTTTC
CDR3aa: CAILPFPGSSGANVLTF

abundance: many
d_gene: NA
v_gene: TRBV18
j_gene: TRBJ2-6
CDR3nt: TGTGCCAGCTCACCAAAGGTGATTGGACTTGGGGCGGCCAACGTCCTGACTTTC
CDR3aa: CASSPKVIGLGAANVLTF

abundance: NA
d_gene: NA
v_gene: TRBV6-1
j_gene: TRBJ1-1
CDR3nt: TGTGCTAGCAGTCTAGGACGGGCCATCACTGAAGCTTTCTTT
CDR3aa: CASSLGRAITEAFF

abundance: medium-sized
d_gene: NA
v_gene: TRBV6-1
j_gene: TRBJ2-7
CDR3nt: TGTGCCAGCAGTGCGACAGTAAGCCACGAGCAGTACTTC
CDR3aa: CASSATVSHEQYF

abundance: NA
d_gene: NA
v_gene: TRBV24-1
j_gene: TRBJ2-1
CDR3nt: TGTGCCACCAGTGATTTGCATGGGGAAGGGGGGGTACAGTTCTTC
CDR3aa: CATSDLHGEGGVQFF

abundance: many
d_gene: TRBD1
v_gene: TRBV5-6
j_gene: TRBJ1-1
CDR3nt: TGTGCCAGCAGCTCCGGACAGGGAATCGCTGAAGCTTTCTTT
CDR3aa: CASSSGQGIAEAFF

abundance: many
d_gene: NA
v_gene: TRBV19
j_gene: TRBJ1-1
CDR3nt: TGTGCCAGTAGTAGACCGGGACGGGTGAACACTGAAGCTTTCTTT
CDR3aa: CASSRPGRVNTEAFF

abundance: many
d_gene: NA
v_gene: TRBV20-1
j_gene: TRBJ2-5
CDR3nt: TGCAGTGCTATCGAATCCGGGTCGGGGCGAGAGACCCAGTACTTC
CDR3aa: CSAIESGSGRETQYF

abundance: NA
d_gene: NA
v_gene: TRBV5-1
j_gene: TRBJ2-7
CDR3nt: TGCGCCAGCAGCCCGTCCTCCTACGAGCAGTACTTC
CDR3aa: CASSPSSYEQYF

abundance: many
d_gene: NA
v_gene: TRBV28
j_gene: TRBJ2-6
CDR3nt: TGTGCCAGCAGTTGGACCTGGGGAAGGACCGGGGCCAACGTCCTGACTTTC
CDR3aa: CASSWTWGRTGANVLTF

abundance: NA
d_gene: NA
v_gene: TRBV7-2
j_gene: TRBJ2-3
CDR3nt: NA
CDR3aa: CASRYVGLGAKYF

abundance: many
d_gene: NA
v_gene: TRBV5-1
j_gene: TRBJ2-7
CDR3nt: TGCGCCAGCAGCTTGGCCGGGGTTCTATACGAGCAGTACTTC
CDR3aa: CASSLAGVLYEQYF

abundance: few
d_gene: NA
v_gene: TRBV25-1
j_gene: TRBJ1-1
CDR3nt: TGTGCCAGCATTTACCTTAGAGGGGTGAACACTGAAGCTTTCTTT
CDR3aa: CASIYLRGVNTEAFF

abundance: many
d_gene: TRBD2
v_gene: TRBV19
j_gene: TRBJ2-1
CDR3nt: TGTGCCAGTAGTATGTGGCTAGCGGGAGGGCGCAATGAGCAGTTCTTC
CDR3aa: CASSMWLAGGRNEQFF

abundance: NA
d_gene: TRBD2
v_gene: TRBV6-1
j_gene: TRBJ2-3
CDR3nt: TGTGCCAGCAGCCAAGCAGCGGGAGGAGAAGATACGCAGTATTTT
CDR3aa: CASSQAAGGEDTQYF